The clone carrying this TCR beta chain was observed many times. This sample was taken from a study of Graves' ophthalmopathy and Graves' hyperthyroidism. Amplifying from RNA transcripts, the study obtained TCR beta CDR3 regions. After a first-round RT-PCR with HTBI primers, a second-round multiplex PCR was run. MiXCR, applied by TCRdb to the multiplex PCR reads, yields one record per CDR3 protein. The sample yields about 1.2 million distinct CDR3 sequences, roughly 35% seen once. Germline V lookup: CDR1 SGHVS, CDR2 FQNEAQ. This CDR3 has 16 amino acids. The V end was cut by 3 bases, the J end by 3 bases, with 15 bases between.

The V and J genes are TRBV7-8 and TRBJ1-3; the D is unclear. The receptor was derived from an adult man with Graves' hyperthyroidism. The sample taken for sequencing was peripheral blood or thyroid tissue (not recorded which). The CDR3 is CASSLTLMGIGNTIYF. CDR3 bases: TGTGCCAGCAGCTTGACCCTAATGGGGATTGGAAACACCATATATTTT. The full variable domain, completed using reference TRBV7-8 and TRBJ1-3, is GAGVSQSPRYKVAKRGQDVALRCDPISGHVSLFWYQQALGQGPEFLTYFQNEAQLDKSGLPSDRFFAERPEGSVSTLKIQRTQQEDSAVYLCASSLTLMGIGNTIYFGEGSWLTVV.